The present T cell receptor (beta chain) was sequenced within a study of blood T cells in healthy people across ages. A sample-barcoded 5' primer and a J-beta primer mix were used in a second PCR of about 7 to 12 cycles. TCRdb independently ran MiXCR on the 5' RACE reads; one entry per CDR3 protein. The sample includes about 840,000 distinct CDR3 sequences, roughly 29% of them seen just once. This clonotype was counted many times. Germline values: CDR1 SGDLS, CDR2 YYNGEE. The ends were cut back, 0 bases at V and 3 bases at J, with 4 bases in the middle. The CDR3 totals 13 residues. These data were likewise used in another study, on T cells of mothers and their children.

The sequenced material came from blood. This clonotype originated in a woman aged 40 to 55 in good health. The chain combines TRBV9 with TRBJ2-1, with D unclear. Here the CDR3 DNA reads TGTGCCAGCAGCGTAGGGGACTACAATGAGCAGTTCTTC. Amino acid sequence: CASSVGDYNEQFF.